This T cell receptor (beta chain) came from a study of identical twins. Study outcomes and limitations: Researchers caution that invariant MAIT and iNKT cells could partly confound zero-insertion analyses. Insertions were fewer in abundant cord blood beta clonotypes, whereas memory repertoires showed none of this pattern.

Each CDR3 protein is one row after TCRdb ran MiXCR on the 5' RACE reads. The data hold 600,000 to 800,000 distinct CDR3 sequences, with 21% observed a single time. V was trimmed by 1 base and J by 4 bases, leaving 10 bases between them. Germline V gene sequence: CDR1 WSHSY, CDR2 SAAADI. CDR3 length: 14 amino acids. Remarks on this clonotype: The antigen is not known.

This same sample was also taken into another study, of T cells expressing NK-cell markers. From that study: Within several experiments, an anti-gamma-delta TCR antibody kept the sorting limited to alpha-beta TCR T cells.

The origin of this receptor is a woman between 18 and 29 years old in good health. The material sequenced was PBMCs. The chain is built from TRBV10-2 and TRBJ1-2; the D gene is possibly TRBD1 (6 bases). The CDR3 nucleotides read TGCGCCAGCAGTGAGTGGACAGATTTCTATGGCTACACCTTC. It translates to CASSEWTDFYGYTF.